The entry below gives a single T cell receptor beta chain sequence along with its context. Its cognate antigen is unknown. This sample was taken from a study of type 1 and type 2 diabetes patients. Study-level information: Participants included type 1 and type 2 diabetes patients plus nondiabetic controls.

Study findings and constraints: Type 2 diabetes and control V and J usage correlated highly, 0.8 to 0.97.

CDR1 LNHDA and CDR2 SQIVND come from the germline V gene (reference sequence). This CDR3 region has 13 residues. V dropped 6 bases and J dropped 15; count of bases not matched to a gene: 10. Genomic DNA was the PCR template. A primer set of 30 forward and 13 reverse primers amplified the CDR3. A single record per CDR3 protein comes from TCRdb applying MiXCR to the multiplex PCR reads. This table has 270,000 or so distinct CDR3 sequences, around 47% appearing once. Each diabetic donor fulfilled classification criteria for either type 1 or type 2. Each participant gave ten milliliters of peripheral blood.

The specimen was peripheral blood mononuclear cells (PBMCs). The receptor was derived from a man between 18 and 35 years old with type 2 diabetes. The rearrangement links TRBV19 to TRBJ2-6; TRBD1 aligns across 8 bases. The CDR3 here is CASRIGQGTRLTF. DNA for the CDR3: TGTGCCAGTAGAATTGGACAGGGAACCCGCCTGACTTTC.